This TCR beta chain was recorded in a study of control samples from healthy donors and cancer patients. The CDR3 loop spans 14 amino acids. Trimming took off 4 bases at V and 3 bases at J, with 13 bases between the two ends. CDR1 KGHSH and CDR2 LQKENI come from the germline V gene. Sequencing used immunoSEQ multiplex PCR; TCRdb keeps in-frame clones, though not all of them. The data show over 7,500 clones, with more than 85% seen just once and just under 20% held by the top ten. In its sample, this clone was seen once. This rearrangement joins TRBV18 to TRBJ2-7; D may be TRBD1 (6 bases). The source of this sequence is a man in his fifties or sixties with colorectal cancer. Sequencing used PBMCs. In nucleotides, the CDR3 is TGTGCCAGCTCACTCTACCTAGGGGGCTACGAGCAGTACTTC. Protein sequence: CASSLYLGGYEQYF.